This TCR beta chain was sequenced during a study of OX40 agonist ivuxolimab in advanced cancers. Here immunoSEQ multiplex PCR was the method, and the copy in TCRdb shows in-frame clones only, minus some. The sample includes some 37,000 clones, about 87% seen only once; the top ten take about 4.3%. Trimming took 9 bases from V and 4 from J, leaving 16 bases between them. Germline V gene data show CDR1 as MNHNY and CDR2 as SVGAGI (reference sequence). This CDR3 has 14 amino acids. This sequence was found in an adult with an advanced solid tumor such as melanoma, head and neck, liver or kidney cancer. This chain joins TRBV6-6 and TRBJ1-5; D possibly corresponds to TRBD1 (6 bases). Specimen: CD4+ or CD8+ T cells sorted from blood, collected in a trial of the OX40 agonist ivuxolimab. The CDR3 DNA sequence: TGTGCCAGTAATCAGGGGCTCAAAAATCAGCCCCAGCATTTT. Protein product: CASNQGLKNQPQHF.